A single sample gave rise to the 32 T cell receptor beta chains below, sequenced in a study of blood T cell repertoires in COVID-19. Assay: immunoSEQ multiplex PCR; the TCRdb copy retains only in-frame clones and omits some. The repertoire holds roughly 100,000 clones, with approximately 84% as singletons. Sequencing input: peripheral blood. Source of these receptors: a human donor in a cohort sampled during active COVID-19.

This chain's CDR3 is CASSPDAGQNEQYF. In DNA form, the CDR3 reads TGTGCCAGCTCACCGGACGCGGGACAGAACGAGCAGTACTTC. The chain employs TRBV18 and TRBJ2-7; possible D gene TRBD1, 7 bases. Trimming took 3 bases from V and 5 from J, leaving 14 bases between them. The CDR3 length is 14 residues. The germline gives CDR1 KGHSH, CDR2 LQKENI.

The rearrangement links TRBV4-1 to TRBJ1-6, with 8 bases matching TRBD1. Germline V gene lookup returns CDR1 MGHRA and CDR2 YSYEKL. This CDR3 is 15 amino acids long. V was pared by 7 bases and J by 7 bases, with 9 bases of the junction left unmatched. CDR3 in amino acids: CASKGPGTGNSPLHF. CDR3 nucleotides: TGCGCCAGCAAGGGCCCCGGGACAGGCAATTCACCCCTCCACTTT.

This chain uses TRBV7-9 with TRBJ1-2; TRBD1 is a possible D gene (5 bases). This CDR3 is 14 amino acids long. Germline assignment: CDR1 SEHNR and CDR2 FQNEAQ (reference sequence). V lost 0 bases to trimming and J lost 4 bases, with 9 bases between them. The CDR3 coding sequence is TGTGCCAGCAGCTTAGCAGGGGTACCCTATGGCTACACCTTC. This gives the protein CASSLAGVPYGYTF. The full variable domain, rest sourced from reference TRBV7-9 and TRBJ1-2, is DTGVSQNPRHKITKRGQNVTFRCDPISEHNRLYWYRQTLGQGPEFLTYFQNEAQLEKSRLLSDRFSAERPKGSFSTLEIQRTEQGDSAMYLCASSLAGVPYGYTFGSGTRLTVV.

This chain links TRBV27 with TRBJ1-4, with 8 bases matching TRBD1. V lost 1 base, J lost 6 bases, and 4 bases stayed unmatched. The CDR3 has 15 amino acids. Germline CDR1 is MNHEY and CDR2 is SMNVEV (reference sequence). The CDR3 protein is CASSLWGTGYEKLFF. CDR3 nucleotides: TGTGCCAGCAGTTTATGGGGGACAGGTTATGAAAAACTGTTTTTT.

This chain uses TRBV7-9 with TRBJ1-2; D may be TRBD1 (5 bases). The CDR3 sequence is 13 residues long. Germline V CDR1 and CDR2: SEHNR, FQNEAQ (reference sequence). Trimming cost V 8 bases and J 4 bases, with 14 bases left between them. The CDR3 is CASVREEGYGYTF. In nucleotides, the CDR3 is TGTGCCAGCGTCAGGGAGGAAGGCTATGGCTACACCTTC.

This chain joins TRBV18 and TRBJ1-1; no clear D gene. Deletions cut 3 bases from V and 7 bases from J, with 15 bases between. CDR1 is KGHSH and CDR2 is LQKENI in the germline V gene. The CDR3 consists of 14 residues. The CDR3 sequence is CASSPPSSVREAFF. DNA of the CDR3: TGTGCCAGCTCACCCCCTTCGTCGGTCCGTGAAGCTTTCTTT.

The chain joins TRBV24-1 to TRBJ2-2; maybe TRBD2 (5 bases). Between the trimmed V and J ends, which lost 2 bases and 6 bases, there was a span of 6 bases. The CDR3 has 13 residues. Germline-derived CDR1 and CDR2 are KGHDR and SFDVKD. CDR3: CATSDWGAGELFF. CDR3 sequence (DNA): TGTGCCACCAGTGATTGGGGAGCCGGGGAGCTGTTTTTT.

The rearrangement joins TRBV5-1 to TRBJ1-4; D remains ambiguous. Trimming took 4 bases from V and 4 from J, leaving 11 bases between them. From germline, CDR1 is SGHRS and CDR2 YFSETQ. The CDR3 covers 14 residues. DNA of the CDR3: TGCGCCAGCAGCACGGGATTTTTTAATGAAAAACTGTTTTTT. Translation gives CASSTGFFNEKLFF.

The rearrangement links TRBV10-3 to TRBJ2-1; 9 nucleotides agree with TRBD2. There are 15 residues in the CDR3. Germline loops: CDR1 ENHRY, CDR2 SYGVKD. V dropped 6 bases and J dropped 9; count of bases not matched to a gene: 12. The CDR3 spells CAISEGVRGGSEQFF. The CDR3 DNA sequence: TGTGCCATCAGCGAAGGGGTGCGGGGGGGCAGTGAGCAGTTCTTC.

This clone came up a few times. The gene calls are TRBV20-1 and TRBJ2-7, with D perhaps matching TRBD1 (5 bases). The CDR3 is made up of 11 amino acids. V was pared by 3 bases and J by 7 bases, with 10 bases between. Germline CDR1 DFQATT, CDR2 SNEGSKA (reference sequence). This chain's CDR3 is CSASWGGEQYF. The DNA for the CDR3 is TGCAGTGCTAGTTGGGGCGGTGAGCAGTACTTC.

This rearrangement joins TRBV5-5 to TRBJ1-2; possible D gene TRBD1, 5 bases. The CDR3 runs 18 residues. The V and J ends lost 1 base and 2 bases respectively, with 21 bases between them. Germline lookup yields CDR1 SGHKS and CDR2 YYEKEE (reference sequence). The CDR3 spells CASSLRAGRLMENYGYTF. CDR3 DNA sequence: TGTGCCAGCAGCTTGAGGGCGGGGCGACTAATGGAGAACTATGGCTACACCTTC. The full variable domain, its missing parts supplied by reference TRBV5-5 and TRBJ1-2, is DAGVTQSPTHLIKTRGQQVTLRCSPISGHKSVSWYQQVLGQGPQFIFQYYEKEERGRGNFPDRFSARQFPNYSSELNVNALLLGDSALYLCASSLRAGRLMENYGYTFGSGTRLTVV.

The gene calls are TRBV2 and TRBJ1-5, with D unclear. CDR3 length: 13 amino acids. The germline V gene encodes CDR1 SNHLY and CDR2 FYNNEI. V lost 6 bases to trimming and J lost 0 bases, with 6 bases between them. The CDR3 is CASRLYSNQPQHF. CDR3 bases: TGTGCCAGCAGGCTATATAGCAATCAGCCCCAGCATTTT. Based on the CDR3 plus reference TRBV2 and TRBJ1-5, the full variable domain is EPEVTQTPSHQVTQMGQEVILRCVPISNHLYFYWYRQILGQKVEFLVSFYNNEISEKSEIFDDQFSVERPDGSNFTLKIRSTKLEDSAMYFCASRLYSNQPQHFGDGTRLSIL.

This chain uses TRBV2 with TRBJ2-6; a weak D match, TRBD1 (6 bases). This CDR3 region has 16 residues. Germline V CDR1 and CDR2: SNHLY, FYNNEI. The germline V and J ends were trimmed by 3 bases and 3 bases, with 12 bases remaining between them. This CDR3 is CASSDVGQIGANVLTF. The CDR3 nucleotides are TGTGCCAGCAGTGACGTGGGACAAATTGGGGCCAACGTCCTGACTTTC.

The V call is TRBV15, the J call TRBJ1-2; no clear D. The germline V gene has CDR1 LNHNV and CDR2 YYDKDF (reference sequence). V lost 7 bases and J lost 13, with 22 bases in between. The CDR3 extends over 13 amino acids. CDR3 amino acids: CATTPSLEAPTTF. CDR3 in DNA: TGTGCCACCACCCCGTCGTTAGAGGCGCCGACCACCTTC. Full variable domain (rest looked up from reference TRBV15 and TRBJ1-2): DAMVIQNPRYQVTQFGKPVTLSCSQTLNHNVMYWYQQKSSQAPKLLFHYYDKDFNNEADTPDNFQSRRPNTSFCFLDIRSPGLGDTAMYLCATTPSLEAPTTFGSGTRLTVV.

CDR3 protein: CASSAERSSYEQYF. The CDR3 DNA is TGCGCCAGCAGCGCCGAACGGAGCTCCTACGAGCAGTACTTC. The V call is TRBV5-1, the J call TRBJ2-7; D unresolved. Per the germline V gene, CDR1 is SGHRS and CDR2 is YFSETQ. V was shortened by 4 bases and J by 0 bases, with 11 bases between the two germline ends. This CDR3 has 14 residues.

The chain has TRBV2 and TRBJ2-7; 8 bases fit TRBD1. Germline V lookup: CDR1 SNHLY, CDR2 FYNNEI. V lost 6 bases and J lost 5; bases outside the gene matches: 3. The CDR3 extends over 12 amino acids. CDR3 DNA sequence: TGTGCCAGCAGCGGGACAGGTGACGAGCAGTACTTC. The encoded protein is CASSGTGDEQYF.

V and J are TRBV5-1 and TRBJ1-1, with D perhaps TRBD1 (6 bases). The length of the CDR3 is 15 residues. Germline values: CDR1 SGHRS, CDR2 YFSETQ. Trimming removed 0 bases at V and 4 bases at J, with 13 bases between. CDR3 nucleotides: TGCGCCAGCAGCTTGGCAGGGGAAGCCAGCACTGAAGCTTTCTTT. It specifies CASSLAGEASTEAFF.

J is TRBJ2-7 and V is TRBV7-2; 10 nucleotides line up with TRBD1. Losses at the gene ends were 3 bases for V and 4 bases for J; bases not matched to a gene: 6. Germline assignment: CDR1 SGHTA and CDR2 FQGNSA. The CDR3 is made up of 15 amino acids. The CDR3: CASSLTGGREYEQYF. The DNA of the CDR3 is TGTGCCAGCAGCTTGACAGGGGGCCGGGAGTACGAGCAGTACTTC. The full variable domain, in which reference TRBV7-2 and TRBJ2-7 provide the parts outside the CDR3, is GAGVSQSPSNKVTEKGKDVELRCDPISGHTALYWYRQSLGQGLEFLIYFQGNSAPDKSGLPSDRFSAERTGGSVSTLTIQRTQQEDSAVYLCASSLTGGREYEQYFGPGTRLTVT.

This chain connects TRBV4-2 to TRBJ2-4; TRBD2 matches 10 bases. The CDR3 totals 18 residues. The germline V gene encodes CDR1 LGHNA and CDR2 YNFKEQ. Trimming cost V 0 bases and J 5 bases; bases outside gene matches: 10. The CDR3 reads CASSQEVSKGLAENIQYF. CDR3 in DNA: TGTGCCAGCAGCCAAGAAGTGTCAAAAGGACTAGCGGAAAACATTCAGTACTTC.

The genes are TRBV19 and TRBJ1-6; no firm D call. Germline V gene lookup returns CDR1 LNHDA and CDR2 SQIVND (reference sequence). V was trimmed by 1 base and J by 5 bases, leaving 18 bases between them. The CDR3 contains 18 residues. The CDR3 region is CASSIVLFGEGNNSPLHF. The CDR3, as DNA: TGTGCCAGTAGTATAGTTCTTTTCGGGGAAGGTAATAATTCACCCCTCCACTTT.

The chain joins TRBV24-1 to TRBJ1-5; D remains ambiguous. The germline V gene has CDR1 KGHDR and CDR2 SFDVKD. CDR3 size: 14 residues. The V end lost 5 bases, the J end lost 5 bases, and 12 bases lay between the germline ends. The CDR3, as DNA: TGTGCCACCAGTGGGCCTGGCCGGGATCAGCCCCAGCATTTT. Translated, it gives CATSGPGRDQPQHF.

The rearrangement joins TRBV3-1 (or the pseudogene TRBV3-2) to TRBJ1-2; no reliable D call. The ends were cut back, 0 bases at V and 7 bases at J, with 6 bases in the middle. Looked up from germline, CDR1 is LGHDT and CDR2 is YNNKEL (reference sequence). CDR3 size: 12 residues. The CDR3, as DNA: TGTGCCAGCAGCCAAGATCGTGTTGGCTACACCTTC. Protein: CASSQDRVGYTF.

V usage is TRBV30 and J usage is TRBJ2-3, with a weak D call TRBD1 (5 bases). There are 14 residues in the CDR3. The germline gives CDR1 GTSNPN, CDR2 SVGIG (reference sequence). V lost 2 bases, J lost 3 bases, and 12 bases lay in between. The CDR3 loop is CAWSTQAVTDTQYF. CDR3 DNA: TGTGCCTGGAGTACACAGGCGGTGACAGATACGCAGTATTTT.

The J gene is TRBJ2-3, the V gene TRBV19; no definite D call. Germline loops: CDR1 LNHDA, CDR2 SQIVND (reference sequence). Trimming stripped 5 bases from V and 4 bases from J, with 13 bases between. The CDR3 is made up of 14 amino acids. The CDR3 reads CASSLTSRPDTQYF. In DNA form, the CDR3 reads TGTGCCAGTAGTCTCACGTCGAGGCCAGATACGCAGTATTTT.

The CDR3 DNA is TGTGCCAGCAAAGCGGGGGGGCCTCACAATGAGCAGTTCTTC. Its translation: CASKAGGPHNEQFF. The rearrangement uses TRBV7-3 and TRBJ2-1, with 10 bases lining up with TRBD2. Trimming at V came to 7 bases and at J to 5 bases, leaving 5 bases not matched to a gene. In germline, CDR1 is SGHTA, CDR2 FQGTGA. This CDR3 region has 14 residues.

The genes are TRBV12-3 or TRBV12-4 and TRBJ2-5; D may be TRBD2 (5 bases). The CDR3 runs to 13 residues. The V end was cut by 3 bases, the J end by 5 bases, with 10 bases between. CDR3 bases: TGTGCCAGCAGTTTGTTGGGCGGGGAGACCCAGTACTTC. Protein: CASSLLGGETQYF.

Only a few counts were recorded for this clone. This CDR3 is CASSLEASSREQFF. DNA for the CDR3: TGCGCCAGCAGCTTGGAAGCTAGCAGCCGTGAGCAGTTCTTC. The chain links TRBV5-1 to TRBJ2-1; possible D gene TRBD2, 5 bases. The CDR3 sequence is 14 residues long. V lost 0 bases to trimming and J lost 9 bases, with 13 bases between them. Germline CDR1 is SGHRS and CDR2 is YFSETQ.

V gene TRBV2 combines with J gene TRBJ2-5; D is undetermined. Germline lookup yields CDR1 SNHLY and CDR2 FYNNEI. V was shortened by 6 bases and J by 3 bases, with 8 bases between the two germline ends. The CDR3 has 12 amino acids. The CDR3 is CASSFYEETQYF. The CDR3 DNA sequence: TGTGCCAGCAGCTTCTATGAAGAGACCCAGTACTTC.

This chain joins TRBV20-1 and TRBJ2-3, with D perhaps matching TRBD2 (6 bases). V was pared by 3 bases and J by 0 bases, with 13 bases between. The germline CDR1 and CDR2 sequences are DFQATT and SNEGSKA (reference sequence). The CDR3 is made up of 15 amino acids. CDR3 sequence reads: CSASLRGTSTDTQYF. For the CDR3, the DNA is TGCAGTGCTAGTCTCCGGGGGACTAGCACAGATACGCAGTATTTT.

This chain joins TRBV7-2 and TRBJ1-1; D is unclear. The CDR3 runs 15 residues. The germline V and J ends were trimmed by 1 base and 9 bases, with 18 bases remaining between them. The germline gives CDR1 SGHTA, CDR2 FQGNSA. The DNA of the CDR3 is TGTGCCAGCAGCTTAGAGAGAGGCCATGCTCGCCAAGCTTTCTTT. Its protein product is CASSLERGHARQAFF.

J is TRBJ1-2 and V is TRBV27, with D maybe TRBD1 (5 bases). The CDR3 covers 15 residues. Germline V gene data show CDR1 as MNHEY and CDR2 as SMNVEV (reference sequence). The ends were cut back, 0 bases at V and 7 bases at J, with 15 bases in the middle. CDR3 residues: CASSLSMVGRGGYTF. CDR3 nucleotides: TGTGCCAGCAGTTTATCGATGGTAGGGAGGGGTGGCTACACCTTC.

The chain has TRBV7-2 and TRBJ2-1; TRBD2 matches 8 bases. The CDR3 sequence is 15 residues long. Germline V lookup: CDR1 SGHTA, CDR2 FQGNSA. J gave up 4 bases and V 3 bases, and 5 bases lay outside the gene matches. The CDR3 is CASSFTSGGYNEQFF. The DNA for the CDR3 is TGTGCCAGCAGCTTTACCAGCGGGGGATACAATGAGCAGTTCTTC.